This T cell receptor (beta chain) stems from a study of blood T cell repertoires in COVID-19. Measured with immunoSEQ multiplex PCR; TCRdb has only the in-frame clones, and not every one. The repertoire holds some 240,000 clones, with approximately 89% as singletons. CDR3 length: 15 amino acids. The germline V gene encodes CDR1 MNHEY and CDR2 SVGEGT. The J segment lost 7 bases and the V segment lost 2 bases, leaving 9 bases of the junction unmatched. This sequence was found in a woman aged 40 to 50 who had been exposed to COVID-19. Sequenced sample: PBMCs or T cells enriched from blood (not recorded which). The chain is built from TRBV6-2 or TRBV6-3 and TRBJ2-7; TRBD1 aligns across 9 bases. The CDR3 bases are TGTGCCAGCAGTTACCGGGACAGGGATCTGGGGGAGCAGTACTTC. Its protein product is CASSYRDRDLGEQYF.